Listed here are 4 T cell receptor beta chains from one sample, sequenced in a study of cytomegalovirus exposure and HLA in healthy donors. The PCR was carried out with 60 Vbeta primers and 13 Jbeta primers. Libraries were prepared by immunoSEQ multiplex PCR; TCRdb keeps only in-frame clonotypes and omits some of them. The sample has roughly 190,000 clones; 75% to 85% are singletons. The specimen sequenced was PBMCs. The receptors come from a woman aged 25 to 39 in good health and CMV-seropositive.

The chain joins TRBV15 to TRBJ2-1, with D unresolved. There are 13 residues in the CDR3. CDR1 and CDR2 from the germline V gene are LNHNV and YYDKDF (reference sequence). The germline V and J ends were trimmed by 3 bases and 8 bases, with 11 bases remaining between them. CDR3 sequence reads: CATSRAGKDEQFF. The CDR3 DNA is TGTGCCACCAGCAGGGCAGGAAAAGATGAGCAGTTCTTC.

V usage is TRBV6-1 and J usage is TRBJ2-1; TRBD2 matches 8 bases. The V gene end was trimmed by 2 bases and the J gene end by 3 bases; junction bases not matched to a gene: 3. The CDR3 has 15 residues. Germline CDR1 MNHNS, CDR2 SASEGT. The CDR3 DNA reads TGTGCCAGCAGTGAAAAGCGGGGGAACTACAATGAGCAGTTCTTC. Its protein product is CASSEKRGNYNEQFF.

The chain is built from TRBV6-1 and TRBJ2-7; TRBD1 aligns across 9 bases. Germline V gene sequence: CDR1 MNHNS, CDR2 SASEGT. V lost 6 bases to trimming and J lost 2 bases; unmatched junction nucleotides: 8. The CDR3 is made up of 15 amino acids. DNA for the CDR3: TGTGCCAGCAGGAACCGGGACAGGGACACCTACGAGCAGTACTTC. Its translation: CASRNRDRDTYEQYF.

The chain links TRBV2 to TRBJ2-3, with 12 bases identical to TRBD2. CDR3 length equals 16 residues. Germline loops: CDR1 SNHLY, CDR2 FYNNEI. Trimming took 7 bases from V and 2 from J; bases not matched to a gene: 7. CDR3 in amino acids: CASNRLAGENTDTQYF. The CDR3 nucleotides are TGTGCCAGCAACCGACTAGCGGGGGAGAACACAGATACGCAGTATTTT.